Below, 3 T cell receptor beta chains from the same sample are listed, as sequenced in a study of radiotherapy plus CTLA-4 blockade in lung cancer. The protocol was immunoSEQ multiplex PCR, while the TCRdb copy is restricted to in-frame clones and leaves out a portion. Among approximately 67,000 clones listed, about four fifths were seen once. Sequenced here: peripheral blood, sampled from a patient treated with radiotherapy plus ipilimumab. Source of these receptors: a human donor with non-small cell lung cancer who had a partial response to radiotherapy plus ipilimumab.

The genes are TRBV19 and TRBJ2-7, with 10 bases identical to TRBD2. This CDR3 is 16 amino acids long. Germline V gene data show CDR1 as LNHDA and CDR2 as SQIVND (reference sequence). V lost 5 bases and J lost 2; bases outside the gene matches: 9. The DNA of the CDR3 is TGTGCCAGTAGTGCTTTGAGGACTAGCGGTACCTACGAGCAGTACTTC. It specifies CASSALRTSGTYEQYF. Using reference TRBV19 and TRBJ2-7 for the parts outside the CDR3, the full variable domain is DGGITQSPKYLFRKEGQNVTLSCEQNLNHDAMYWYRQDPGQGLRLIYYSQIVNDFQKGDIAEGYSVSREKKESFPLTVTSAQKNPTAFYLCASSALRTSGTYEQYFGPGTRLTVT.

This sequence joins TRBV11-2 and TRBJ2-7; D not resolved. V lost 1 base to trimming and J lost 9 bases, with 7 bases between them. This CDR3 contains 11 residues. CDR1 SGHAT and CDR2 FQNNGV come from the germline V gene. CDR3 sequence reads: CASSLGAVQYF. In DNA form, the CDR3 reads TGTGCCAGCAGCTTAGGAGCCGTGCAGTACTTC.

The chain combines TRBV27 with TRBJ2-1; 12 bases fit TRBD2. Germline-derived CDR1 and CDR2 are MNHEY and SMNVEV (reference sequence). The V gene end was trimmed by 7 bases and the J gene end by 8 bases; junction bases not matched to a gene: 12. The CDR3 loop spans 16 amino acids. Here the CDR3 reads CASKRLAGEVPDEQFF. The CDR3 nucleotides are TGTGCCAGCAAAAGACTAGCGGGAGAGGTTCCGGATGAGCAGTTCTTC.